The text below deals with one TCR beta chain. Its antigen is as yet unknown. There are 14 residues in the CDR3. The V end lost 5 bases, the J end lost 7 bases, and 14 bases lay between the germline ends. Per germline, CDR1 SEHNR and CDR2 FQNEAQ (reference sequence). The investigators reverse transcribed all of the isolated RNA, so they sequenced expressed TCRB transcripts. The protocol was immunoSEQ multiplex PCR, while the TCRdb copy is restricted to in-frame clones and leaves out a portion. The sample lists about 390,000 clones; around 10% were seen once. The entry originates in a study of beta chain features in type 1 diabetes. Study findings and constraints: Significant though moderate, a shortening of TCRB CDR3s appeared in all four CD4+ subsets of Type 1 diabetes patients.

It was via CD45RO/CCR7/CD25/CD127/CD95/CD27 that CD4+ naive, central memory, regulatory and stem cell-like memory cells were sorted. Sequenced: central memory CD4+ T cells from blood. J is TRBJ1-4 and V is TRBV7-9, with unresolved D. The origin of this receptor is a man younger than 45 with type 1 diabetes. The CDR3 loop reads CASSPGQSGEKLFF. Here the CDR3 DNA reads TGTGCCAGCAGCCCGGGTCAGAGCGGTGAAAAACTGTTTTTT. The full variable domain, completed using reference TRBV7-9 and TRBJ1-4, is DTGVSQNPRHKITKRGQNVTFRCDPISEHNRLYWYRQTLGQGPEFLTYFQNEAQLEKSRLLSDRFSAERPKGSFSTLEIQRTEQGDSAMYLCASSPGQSGEKLFFGSGTQLSVL.